This T cell receptor (beta chain) derives from a study of blood T cell repertoires in COVID-19. This clone was seen only a few times. This CDR3 has 14 residues. Losses at the gene ends were 7 bases for V and 1 base for J; bases not matched to a gene: 6. Germline V lookup: CDR1 SNHLY, CDR2 FYNNEI. Clones were sequenced by immunoSEQ multiplex PCR, and TCRdb holds only the in-frame ones, with some missing. The table records about 280,000 clones, roughly 86% of them present only once. This TCR was recovered from a man aged 35 to 55 with active or convalescent COVID-19. This chain links TRBV2 with TRBJ2-7, with 8 positions matching TRBD1. The sequenced sample consisted of peripheral blood. In DNA form, the CDR3 reads TGTGCCAGCAATCCGCAGGGGGCGTCCTACGAGCAGTACTTC. The encoded protein is CASNPQGASYEQYF.